The rows below give T cell receptor beta chains drawn from one sample of a study of OX40 agonist ivuxolimab in advanced cancers. Profiling relied on immunoSEQ multiplex PCR, and the TCRdb table lists in-frame clones only, not all of them. The sample lists more than 50,000 clones, 85% occurring once. This material consisted of CD4+ or CD8+ T cells sorted from blood, taken in a trial of the OX40 agonist ivuxolimab. The receptors shown here come from an adult with an advanced solid tumor such as melanoma, head and neck, liver or kidney cancer. Each CDR3 is given with its conserved first and last residue. The D gene is left open where the match is weak. Not every row has a clone size; where given, it reads once, few, many or a size class.

>.|few|TRBV6-6|14|TRBJ1-5
TGTGCCAGCAGTTACTCAGAGGGCAATCAGCCCCAGCATTTT
CASSYSEGNQPQHF
>.|.|TRBV6-6|15|TRBJ1-1
TGTGCCAGCGGGGTTGGGGGAGGGATAGTGGCTGAAGCTTTCTTT
CASGVGGGIVAEAFF
>.|.|TRBV9|18|TRBJ2-6
TGTGCCAGCAGCGTTGGAGGCAGGGATGGCTCTGGGGCCAACGTCCTGACTTTC
CASSVGGRDGSGANVLTF
>.|.|TRBV27|15|TRBJ2-6
TGTGCCAGCAGTTTATCTACTTCTGGGGCCAACGTCCTGACTTTC
CASSLSTSGANVLTF
>TRBD1|.|TRBV7-7|14|TRBJ2-5
TGTGCTAGCAGCCAGGGACAGGGCTTGGAGACCCAGTACTTC
CASSQGQGLETQYF
>TRBD1|.|TRBV9|14|TRBJ1-1
TGTGCCAGCAGACCGGGACAGGGGAACACTGAAGCTTTCTTT
CASRPGQGNTEAFF
>.|.|TRBV7-8|15|TRBJ2-7
TGTGCCAGCAGCTTCGGAGGGGACTCCGCCTACGAGCAGTACTTC
CASSFGGDSAYEQYF
>TRBD2|once|TRBV19|14|TRBJ2-7
TGTGCCAGTAGTACACCGGGACTAGAGTCCGAGCAGTACTTC
CASSTPGLESEQYF
>.|.|TRBV19|15|TRBJ1-5
TGTGCCAGTAGTAGTAGGAGGGATAGCAATCAGCCCCAGCATTTT
CASSSRRDSNQPQHF
>.|.|TRBV4-1|14|TRBJ1-1
TGCGCCAGCAGCTCGCGGACCCTAGGCACTGAAGCTTTCTTT
CASSSRTLGTEAFF
>TRBD2|.|TRBV7-3|15|TRBJ2-1
TGTGCCAGCAGCTTCGGGACTAGCGGCCTTTCCGAGCAGTTCTTC
CASSFGTSGLSEQFF
>.|.|TRBV6-1|13|TRBJ1-5
TGTGCCAGCAGTGAATGGGAGCGGGGGCCCCAGCATTTT
CASSEWERGPQHF
>TRBD2|once|TRBV4-1|14|TRBJ2-7
TGCGCCAGCAGCCAAGGGGACTACAGATACGAGCAGTACTTC
CASSQGDYRYEQYF
>.|.|TRBV5-1|17|TRBJ2-1
TGCGCCAGCAGCTTGGATGTTAGGGGTCCCGCAAGTCATGAGCAGTTCTTC
CASSLDVRGPASHEQFF
>.|.|TRBV28|14|TRBJ1-2
TGTGCCAGCAGTTTCGGGAGGGTTAGCTATGGCTACACCTTC
CASSFGRVSYGYTF
>.|.|TRBV7-9|13|TRBJ2-7
TGTGCCAGCAGCTTTAGGGGCGCTTACGAGCAGTACTTC
CASSFRGAYEQYF
>.|.|TRBV9|13|TRBJ2-5
TGTGCCAGCAGCTCAGGGGACCAAGAGACCCAGTACTTC
CASSSGDQETQYF
>.|.|TRBV7-9|14|TRBJ1-3
TGTGCCAGCAGCCAATGGACCGAAGGAAACACCATATATTTT
CASSQWTEGNTIYF
>.|few|TRBV27|16|TRBJ1-1
TGTGCCAGCAGTGTCTTCCCAGGGAGGATTGGCACTGAAGCTTTCTTT
CASSVFPGRIGTEAFF
>.|.|TRBV5-1|15|TRBJ2-2
TGCGCCAGCAGCTCTACTAGTGCGAACACCGGGGAGCTGTTTTTT
CASSSTSANTGELFF
>TRBD1|.|TRBV19|20|TRBJ1-5
TGTGCCAGTAGTAGCCTTGGGGACAGCCGAATATTTGATAGCAATCAGCCCCAGCATTTT
CASSSLGDSRIFDSNQPQHF
>.|.|TRBV4-1|15|TRBJ1-1
TGCGCCAGCAGCCGGTACAGTGCCTCTAACACTGAAGCTTTCTTT
CASSRYSASNTEAFF
>.|once|TRBV6-1|14|TRBJ1-5
TGTGCCAGCAGTGAAATAAGGGCCTATCAGCCCCAGCATTTT
CASSEIRAYQPQHF
>TRBD1|.|TRBV10-1|15|TRBJ1-1
TGCGCCAGCAGTCCACTGACAGGGGGTGGCGATGAAGCTTTCTTT
CASSPLTGGGDEAFF
>.|once|TRBV5-5|14|TRBJ2-5
TGTGCCAGCAGCAAACAGCCGTACCAAGAGACCCAGTACTTC
CASSKQPYQETQYF
>.|.|TRBV27|12|TRBJ2-3
TGTGCCAGCAGTACCTCGGGAGATACGCAGTATTTT
CASSTSGDTQYF
>TRBD2|once|TRBV28|17|TRBJ2-7
TGTGCCAGCAGCCAATCTAGCGGGGGCCCCTCTCGGCACGAGCAGTACTTC
CASSQSSGGPSRHEQYF
>TRBD2|.|TRBV29-1|13|TRBJ2-7
TGCAGCACGGGACTAGCGGGGTCTGGCGAGCAGTACTTC
CSTGLAGSGEQYF
>.|once|TRBV28|14|TRBJ2-2
TGTGCCAGCAGCCGACAGGTTGACACCGGGGAGCTGTTTTTT
CASSRQVDTGELFF
>.|few|TRBV19|17|TRBJ2-6
TGTGCCAGTAGTAAAGGTTCGGGGGCGGCGGGGGCCAACGTCCTGACTTTC
CASSKGSGAAGANVLTF
>.|.|TRBV9|15|TRBJ2-1
TGTGCCAGCAGCCCACATCCTGACCGTTACAATGAGCAGTTCTTC
CASSPHPDRYNEQFF
>TRBD1|.|TRBV30|15|TRBJ2-5
TGTGCCTGGACCGCCGCGGACAGGGACGTCCCCAACCAGTACTTC
CAWTAADRDVPNQYF
>.|.|TRBV7-3|13|TRBJ2-3
TGTGCCAGCAGCCGAAGTAGCACAGATACGCAGTATTTT
CASSRSSTDTQYF
>TRBD2|once|TRBV5-1|14|TRBJ2-7
TGCGCCAGCAGCTTGGGTGCGGGAGGGACCGAGCAGTACTTC
CASSLGAGGTEQYF
>TRBD2|few|TRBV4-2|15|TRBJ2-7
TGTGCCAGCAGCCAAGATCTACTAGCGACTTACGAGCAGTACTTC
CASSQDLLATYEQYF
>TRBD2|once|TRBV7-2|15|TRBJ2-1
TGTGCCAGCAGCTCTCGGGGGGGCTCCTACAATGAGCAGTTCTTC
CASSSRGGSYNEQFF
>.|.|TRBV27|13|TRBJ2-2
TGTGCCAGCAGTTTACAACAGCGCGTGGAGCTGTTTTTT
CASSLQQRVELFF
>TRBD1|.|TRBV28|13|TRBJ1-2
TGTGCCAGCAGTTTGGAGGACAGGCGGGTCTACACCTTC
CASSLEDRRVYTF
>.|.|TRBV14|11|TRBJ2-1
TGTGCCAGCAGCCAGTTCAATGAGCAGTTCTTC
CASSQFNEQFF
>.|.|TRBV7-2|17|TRBJ2-7
TGTGCCAGCAGTTGGGCGAGTGGGCGGAGCTACTCCTACGAGCAGTACTTC
CASSWASGRSYSYEQYF
>TRBD2|.|TRBV5-1|14|TRBJ2-7
TGCGCCAGCAGCTTTAGCGGGAGGGCCTACGAGCAGTACTTC
CASSFSGRAYEQYF
>TRBD1|.|TRBV28|14|TRBJ2-5
TGTGCCAGCAGTCCATGGACAGGGGAAGAGACCCAGTACTTC
CASSPWTGEETQYF
>.|.|TRBV11-2|14|TRBJ1-6
TGTGCCAGCAGCTTCGGACAGTATAATTCACCCCTCCACTTT
CASSFGQYNSPLHF
>TRBD1|.|TRBV5-1|14|TRBJ2-5
TGCGCCAGCAGCTTGGGGACAGGCCAAGAGACCCAGTACTTC
CASSLGTGQETQYF
>.|.|TRBV19|13|TRBJ2-7
TGTGCCAGTAGTACGTCAAAAGAGGTCGAGCAGTACTTC
CASSTSKEVEQYF
>TRBD2|.|TRBV9|15|TRBJ2-1
TGTGCCAGCAGCTCAGCGGGAGGGCCTATGAATGAGCAGTTCTTC
CASSSAGGPMNEQFF
>TRBD1|.|TRBV4-1|18|TRBJ1-5
TGCGCCAGCAGCCAAGGGGACAGGGGGCCCGTTGGCAATCAGCCCCAGCATTTT
CASSQGDRGPVGNQPQHF
>TRBD1|.|TRBV9|17|TRBJ1-3
TGTGCCAGCAGCGTCCGGGACAGGACGAGCTCTGGAAACACCATATATTTT
CASSVRDRTSSGNTIYF
>TRBD1|.|TRBV4-1|16|TRBJ2-3
TGCGCCAGCAGCCCTAGGACAGGGGAATTCACAGATACGCAGTATTTT
CASSPRTGEFTDTQYF
>.|.|TRBV28|15|TRBJ1-1
TGTGCCAGCAGTTCACCTGGGGGGTTGAACACTGAAGCTTTCTTT
CASSSPGGLNTEAFF
>.|.|TRBV19|16|TRBJ1-5
TGTGCCAGTAGTACCCCAGCCCAGTATAGCAATCAGCCCCAGCATTTT
CASSTPAQYSNQPQHF
>.|.|TRBV29-1|13|TRBJ2-7
TGCAGCGTTGAAGTTTCAGGAACCTACGAGCAGTACTTC
CSVEVSGTYEQYF
>TRBD1|.|TRBV6-6|15|TRBJ2-7
TGTGCCAGCAGTACACCGGGACAGGGTTCCCACGAGCAGTACTTC
CASSTPGQGSHEQYF
>.|.|TRBV5-6|15|TRBJ1-2
TGTGCCAGCAGCCCCGTAGGAGGACGAGTATATGGGTACACCTTC
CASSPVGGRVYGYTF
>.|.|TRBV6-1|15|TRBJ2-7
TGTGCCAGCAGCCTTATGGGCGGGTTCGGCGACGAGCAGTACTTC
CASSLMGGFGDEQYF
>.|few|TRBV9|13|TRBJ1-3
TGTGCCAGCAGCACCTGGGCTGGAAACACCATATATTTT
CASSTWAGNTIYF
>.|.|TRBV19|16|TRBJ2-1
TGTGCCAGTAGTATTGAGTCTTCAAGCTCCTACAATGAGCAGTTCTTC
CASSIESSSSYNEQFF
>.|.|TRBV30|13|TRBJ1-1
TGTGCCTGGGCATCAGGGTCGGACACTGAAGCTTTCTTT
CAWASGSDTEAFF